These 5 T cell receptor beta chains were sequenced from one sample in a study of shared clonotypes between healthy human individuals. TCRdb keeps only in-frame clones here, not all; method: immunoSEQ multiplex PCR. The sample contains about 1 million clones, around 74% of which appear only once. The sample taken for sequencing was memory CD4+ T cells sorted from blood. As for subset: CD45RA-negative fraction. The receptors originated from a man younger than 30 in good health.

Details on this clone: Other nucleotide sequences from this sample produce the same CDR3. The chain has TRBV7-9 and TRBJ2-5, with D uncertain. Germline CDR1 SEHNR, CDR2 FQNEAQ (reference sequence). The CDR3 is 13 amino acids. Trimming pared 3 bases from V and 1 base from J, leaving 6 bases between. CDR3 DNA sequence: TGTGCCAGCAGCTTTGGATCCCAAGAGACCCAGTACTTC. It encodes CASSFGSQETQYF. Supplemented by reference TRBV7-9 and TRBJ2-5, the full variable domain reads DTGVSQNPRHKITKRGQNVTFRCDPISEHNRLYWYRQTLGQGPEFLTYFQNEAQLEKSRLLSDRFSAERPKGSFSTLEIQRTEQGDSAMYLCASSFGSQETQYFGPGTRLLVL.

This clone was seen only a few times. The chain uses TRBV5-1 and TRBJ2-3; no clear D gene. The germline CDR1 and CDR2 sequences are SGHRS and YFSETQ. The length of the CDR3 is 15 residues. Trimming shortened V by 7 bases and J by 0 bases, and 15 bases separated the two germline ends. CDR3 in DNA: TGCGCCAGCGGCCAATCGGACCCTAGCACAGATACGCAGTATTTT. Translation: CASGQSDPSTDTQYF.

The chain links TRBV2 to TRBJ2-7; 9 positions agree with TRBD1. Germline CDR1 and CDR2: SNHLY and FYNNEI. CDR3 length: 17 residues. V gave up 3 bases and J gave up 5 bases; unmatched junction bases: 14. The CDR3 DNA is TGTGCCAGCAGTGATTTCTGGGGTGGGACAGGGTACGACGAGCAGTACTTC. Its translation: CASSDFWGGTGYDEQYF.

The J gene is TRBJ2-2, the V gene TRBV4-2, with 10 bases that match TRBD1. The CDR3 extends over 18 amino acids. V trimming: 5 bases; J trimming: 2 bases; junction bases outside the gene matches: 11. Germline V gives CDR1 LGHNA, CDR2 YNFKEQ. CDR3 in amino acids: CASSSKGQGNVNTGELFF. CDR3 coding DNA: TGTGCCAGCAGCTCTAAGGGACAGGGGAACGTCAACACCGGGGAGCTGTTTTTT.

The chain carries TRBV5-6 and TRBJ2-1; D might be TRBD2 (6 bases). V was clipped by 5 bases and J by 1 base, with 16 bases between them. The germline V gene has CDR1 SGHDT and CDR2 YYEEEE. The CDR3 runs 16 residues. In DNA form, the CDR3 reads TGTGCCAGCAGTTCTATGGGGGGAGAGTCCTACAATGAGCAGTTCTTC. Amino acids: CASSSMGGESYNEQFF. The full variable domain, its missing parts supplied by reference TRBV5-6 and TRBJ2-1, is DAGVTQSPTHLIKTRGQQVTLRCSPKSGHDTVSWYQQALGQGPQFIFQYYEEEERQRGNFPDRFSGHQFPNYSSELNVNALLLGDSALYLCASSSMGGESYNEQFFGPGTRLTVL.